These 22 T cell receptor beta chains share one sample of origin, sequenced in a study of T cell responses to AZD1222 COVID-19 vaccine. Clones were sequenced by immunoSEQ multiplex PCR, and TCRdb holds only the in-frame ones, with some missing. The sample consists of some 81,000 clones, 75% to 95% of them appearing once. The sequenced sample was peripheral blood, obtained 28 days after the second AZD1222 dose. The origin of the receptors is an adult who received the AZD1222 COVID-19 vaccine.

This clone was observed a handful of times. The genes are TRBV24-1 and TRBJ1-5; 8 bases match TRBD1. The V gene end was trimmed by 6 bases and the J gene end by 4 bases; junction bases not matched to a gene: 7. This CDR3 is built from 15 residues. CDR1 and CDR2 from the germline V gene are KGHDR and SFDVKD. The chain's CDR3 is CATSSGQGGNQPQHF. The CDR3 DNA reads as TGTGCCACCAGTTCCGGACAGGGTGGTAATCAGCCCCAGCATTTT.

The chain uses TRBV12-3 or TRBV12-4 and TRBJ2-7; TRBD2 aligns across 10 bases. The CDR3 extends over 13 amino acids. The V gene end was trimmed by 5 bases and the J gene end by 7 bases; junction bases not matched to a gene: 5. In DNA, the CDR3 is TGTGCCAGCAGTGATCTAGCGGGAGTTGAGCAGTACTTC. Translation gives CASSDLAGVEQYF.

The chain uses TRBV19 and TRBJ2-1, with D hard to call. The CDR3 is 16 amino acids. Trimming left V 9 bases short and J 0 bases short, with 18 bases between. Germline assignment: CDR1 LNHDA and CDR2 SQIVND (reference sequence). For the CDR3, the DNA is TGTGCCAGCAGAACATTACTACGGACCTCCTACAATGAGCAGTTCTTC. Its protein is CASRTLLRTSYNEQFF.

Here the CDR3 reads CASSQTDGGSYGYTF. The CDR3 DNA is TGCGCCAGCAGCCAAACCGACGGTGGCAGCTATGGCTACACCTTC. The gene calls are TRBV4-1 and TRBJ1-2; unclear D gene. Trimming removed 2 bases at V and 4 bases at J, with 14 bases between. In germline, CDR1 is MGHRA, CDR2 YSYEKL. This CDR3 is 15 amino acids long.

The genes are TRBV28 and TRBJ2-7; 12 bases line up with TRBD2. The length of the CDR3 is 14 residues. Germline assignment: CDR1 MDHEN and CDR2 SYDVKM. J was trimmed by 2 bases and V by 8 bases; bases with no gene match: 4. The CDR3 is CASHRLAGAYEQYF. The CDR3 DNA is TGTGCCAGCCATCGACTAGCGGGGGCCTACGAGCAGTACTTC.

CDR3 coding DNA: TGTGCCAGCAGTCAGACTAGCGGGGTCTCTGGGGCCAACGTCCTGACTTTC. This translates into CASSQTSGVSGANVLTF. The chain combines TRBV14 with TRBJ2-6; 11 positions match TRBD2. The V gene's germline CDR1 is SGHDN and CDR2 FVKESK. The V and J ends lost 6 bases and 0 bases, in that order; junction bases with no gene match: 4. This CDR3 contains 17 residues.

The chain is built from TRBV20-1 and TRBJ2-7; 8 nucleotides align to TRBD2. Germline CDR1 is DFQATT and CDR2 is SNEGSKA (reference sequence). CDR3 length equals 14 residues. The V segment lost 3 bases and the J segment 3 bases; nucleotides outside the gene matches: 7. CDR3 residues: CSASVFSGSYEQYF. The CDR3 nucleotides read TGCAGTGCTAGTGTATTCAGCGGGAGCTACGAGCAGTACTTC.

This clone has only a few counts. The J gene is TRBJ2-7, the V gene TRBV9; D may be TRBD1 (5 bases). V gave up 0 bases and J gave up 2 bases, with 9 bases separating them. The CDR3 runs 14 residues. The V gene's germline CDR1 is SGDLS and CDR2 YYNGEE. The CDR3 DNA reads as TGTGCCAGCAGCGTAGGCAGGGTAACCTACGAGCAGTACTTC. Amino acids: CASSVGRVTYEQYF.

The V call is TRBV7-9, the J call TRBJ2-3; 12 nucleotides line up with TRBD2. This CDR3 has 14 residues. J lost 6 bases, V lost 5 bases, and 3 bases had no gene match. Germline CDR1 is SEHNR and CDR2 is FQNEAQ (reference sequence). The CDR3 is CASSTSGRPDTQYF. The CDR3 DNA follows: TGTGCCAGCAGCACTAGCGGGAGGCCCGATACGCAGTATTTT.

This chain connects TRBV2 to TRBJ2-3; D may be TRBD1 or TRBD2 (5 bases each). This CDR3 contains 14 residues. Germline values: CDR1 SNHLY, CDR2 FYNNEI. V was trimmed by 4 bases and J by 5 bases, leaving 13 bases between them. This CDR3 is CASSVNGARDTQYF. In DNA form, the CDR3 reads TGTGCCAGCAGTGTTAACGGGGCAAGAGATACGCAGTATTTT.

The chain links TRBV27 to TRBJ1-2; tentatively, D is TRBD1 (5 bases). The CDR3 is 13 residues long. CDR1 is MNHEY, CDR2 SMNVEV, per germline (reference sequence). V lost 3 bases, J lost 8 bases, and 13 bases lay in between. Written as DNA, the CDR3 is TGTGCCAGCAGTTTCTTTCGGGGCGTAGGCTACACCTTC. It codes for CASSFFRGVGYTF.

V and J are TRBV7-8 and TRBJ1-5; 8 bases fit TRBD1. CDR3 length equals 16 residues. V dropped 5 bases and J dropped 5; count of bases not matched to a gene: 11. Germline assignment: CDR1 SGHVS and CDR2 FQNEAQ. This CDR3 is CASSTRPGTGYQPQHF. The CDR3 DNA follows: TGTGCCAGCAGCACACGTCCTGGGACAGGCTATCAGCCCCAGCATTTT.

V gene TRBV12-3 or TRBV12-4 combines with J gene TRBJ1-2; 7 bases align to TRBD1. Losses at the gene ends were 10 bases for V and 3 bases for J; bases not matched to a gene: 8. This CDR3 is built from 13 residues. The CDR3 reads CATSHRGHYGYTF. As DNA, the CDR3 is TGTGCCACCAGCCACAGGGGCCACTATGGCTACACCTTC.

This clone was seen just once. This chain joins TRBV18 and TRBJ1-1; D ambiguous. The CDR3 contains 16 residues. Germline V gives CDR1 KGHSH, CDR2 LQKENI. Trimming cost V 0 bases and J 0 bases, with 11 bases left between them. The CDR3 spells CASSPPNQQLNTEAFF. The CDR3 DNA reads as TGTGCCAGCTCACCACCAAATCAGCAGCTGAACACTGAAGCTTTCTTT. Looking up the rest from reference TRBV18 and TRBJ1-1 gives the full variable domain: NAGVMQNPRHLVRRRGQEARLRCSPMKGHSHVYWYRQLPEEGLKFMVYLQKENIIDESGMPKERFSAEFPKEGPSILRIQQVVRGDSAAYFCASSPPNQQLNTEAFFGQGTRLTVV.

The chain is built from TRBV9 and TRBJ1-1; D is possibly TRBD1 (6 bases). Germline loops: CDR1 SGDLS, CDR2 YYNGEE. This CDR3 has 14 amino acids. V was trimmed by 0 bases and J by 3 bases, leaving 9 bases between them. The CDR3 reads CASSVEGGYTEAFF. The CDR3 DNA follows: TGTGCCAGCAGCGTAGAAGGGGGGTACACTGAAGCTTTCTTT.

J is TRBJ2-1 and V is TRBV30, with 10 bases fitting TRBD2. There are 15 residues in the CDR3. The V gene's germline CDR1 is GTSNPN and CDR2 SVGIG (reference sequence). Trimming removed 2 bases from V and 6 bases from J; junction bases left unmatched: 7. CDR3 nucleotide sequence: TGTGCCTGGAGTCCTCTAGCGGGAGCCGGCAATGAGCAGTTCTTC. Its protein product is CAWSPLAGAGNEQFF.

This clone appeared once. V is TRBV18 and J is TRBJ2-2; D unclear. The V gene's germline CDR1 is KGHSH and CDR2 LQKENI. Trimming took 0 bases from V and 0 from J, leaving 23 bases between them. The length of the CDR3 is 21 residues. The CDR3 loop reads CASSPPTALTRRIPNTGELFF. In DNA form, the CDR3 reads TGTGCCAGCTCACCACCAACCGCCCTGACCAGGAGAATTCCGAACACCGGGGAGCTGTTTTTT.

The V call is TRBV4-1, the J call TRBJ1-1; no clear D. This CDR3 spans 15 amino acids. The V gene's germline CDR1 is MGHRA and CDR2 YSYEKL. V lost 1 base and J 2 bases, leaving 11 bases between the germline ends. The CDR3 DNA is TGCGCCAGCAGCCAAGTCTCGGGGATTAACACTGAAGCTTTCTTT. Residues: CASSQVSGINTEAFF.

The chain employs TRBV9 and TRBJ2-1; 11 bases map to TRBD2. The CDR3 runs 13 residues. Losses at the gene ends were 5 bases for V and 7 bases for J; bases not matched to a gene: 2. Germline values: CDR1 SGDLS, CDR2 YYNGEE. CDR3 loop: CASSLAGGNEQFF. The CDR3, as DNA: TGTGCCAGCAGTTTAGCGGGGGGGAATGAGCAGTTCTTC.

The chain is built from TRBV5-1 and TRBJ1-6, with D tentatively TRBD1 (6 bases). The CDR3 contains 15 residues. The germline V gene has CDR1 SGHRS and CDR2 YFSETQ. Trimming pared 4 bases from V and 7 bases from J, leaving 15 bases between. The CDR3 loop is CASSPQRDTNSPLHF. In nucleotides, the CDR3 is TGCGCCAGCAGCCCACAAAGGGACACAAATTCACCCCTCCACTTT.

This chain joins TRBV6-4 and TRBJ1-3; no clear D. The V end lost 6 bases, the J end lost 0 bases, and 12 bases lay between the germline ends. In germline, CDR1 is MRHNA, CDR2 SNTAGT. This CDR3 contains 15 residues. The CDR3 here is CASRSGSHSGNTIYF. The CDR3, as DNA: TGTGCCAGCAGAAGCGGGAGTCACTCTGGAAACACCATATATTTT.

The genes are TRBV25-1 and TRBJ2-7, with a tentative D call TRBD1 (6 bases). The closer fit of TRBJ2-5 to the DNA end suggests the J call may be wrong. The V gene's germline CDR1 is MGHDK and CDR2 SYGVNS. CDR3 size: 14 residues. As DNA, the CDR3 is TGTGCCAGCAGTGTCCAAAGGGGGCAAGAGACCCAGTACTTC. Protein: CASSVQRGQETQYF.